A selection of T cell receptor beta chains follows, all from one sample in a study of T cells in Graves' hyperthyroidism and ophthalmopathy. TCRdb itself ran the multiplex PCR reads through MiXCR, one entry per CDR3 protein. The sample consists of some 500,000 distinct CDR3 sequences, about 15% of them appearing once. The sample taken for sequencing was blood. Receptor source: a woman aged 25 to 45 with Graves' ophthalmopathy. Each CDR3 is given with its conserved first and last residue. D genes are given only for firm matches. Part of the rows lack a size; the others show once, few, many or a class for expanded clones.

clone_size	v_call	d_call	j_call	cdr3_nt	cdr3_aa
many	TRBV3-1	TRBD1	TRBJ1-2	TGTGCCAGCAGCCAAGACCCAGGGGGGAACTATGGCTACACCTTC	CASSQDPGGNYGYTF
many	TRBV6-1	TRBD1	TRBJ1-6	TGTGCCAGCAGTTCGGGACAGGGATCTTCTCATTCACCCCTCCACTTT	CASSSGQGSSHSPLHF
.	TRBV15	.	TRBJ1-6	TGTGCCACCAGCGGACCTACAGGGCGGGTACCCCTCCACTTT	CATSGPTGRVPLHF
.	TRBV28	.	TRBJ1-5	TGTGCCAGCAGTTCCCAGAATCAGCCCCAGCATTTT	CASSSQNQPQHF
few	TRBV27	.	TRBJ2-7	TGTGCCAGCAGTTTGGGCGCGGGAAGGTGGGCCTACGAGCAGTACTTC	CASSLGAGRWAYEQYF
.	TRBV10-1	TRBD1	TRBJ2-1	TGCGCCAGCAGAGGTACAGGGGGTGAGCAGTTCTTC	CASRGTGGEQFF
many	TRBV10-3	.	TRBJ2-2	TGTGCCATCAGTGACACACAAATCGGCCCCGCGAACACCGGGGAGCTGTTTTTT	CAISDTQIGPANTGELFF
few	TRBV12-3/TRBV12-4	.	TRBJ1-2	TGTGCCAGCCTATCCCCGGGAATTGGTGGCTACACCTTC	CASLSPGIGGYTF
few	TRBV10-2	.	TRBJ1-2	TGCGCCAGCAGTGACCCGCCAGGGTATGGCTACACCTTC	CASSDPPGYGYTF
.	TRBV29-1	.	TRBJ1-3	TGCAGCGTCTTGGACACCAGCTCTGGAAACACCATATATTTT	CSVLDTSSGNTIYF
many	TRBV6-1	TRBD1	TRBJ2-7	TGTGCCAGCAGGGCCCTCTGGGACAGGGACTACGAGCAGTACTTC	CASRALWDRDYEQYF
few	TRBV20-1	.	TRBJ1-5	TGCAGTGCTAGTTGGTTGGCAGGCAATCAGCCCCAGCATTTT	CSASWLAGNQPQHF
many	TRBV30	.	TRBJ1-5	TGTGCCTGGAGTGTTGGGGGGGGCAGCAATCAGCCCCAGCATTTT	CAWSVGGGSNQPQHF
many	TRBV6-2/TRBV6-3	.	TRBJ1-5	TGTGCCAGCAGTCGGCCCGAGACACCACCCTATAGCAATCAGCCCCAGCATTTT	CASSRPETPPYSNQPQHF
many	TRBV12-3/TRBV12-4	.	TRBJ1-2	TGTGCCAGCAGTTTAGCGCGGAGACCAGCTAACTATGGCTACACCTTC	CASSLARRPANYGYTF
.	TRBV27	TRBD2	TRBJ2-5	TGTGCCAGCAGTTCCCGGACTAGCGGGAGGGCCCGGGAGACCCAGTACTTC	CASSSRTSGRARETQYF
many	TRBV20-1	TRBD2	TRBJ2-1	TGCAGTGCTATCGTAGGGACTAGCGGGAGGACACACAATGAGCAGTTCTTC	CSAIVGTSGRTHNEQFF
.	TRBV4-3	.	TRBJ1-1	TGCGCCAGCAGCCAAGTCGGTAGGACGAACACTGAAGCTTTCTTT	CASSQVGRTNTEAFF
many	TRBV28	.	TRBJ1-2	TGTGCCGGAAGGGACAACCTTAACTATGGCTACACCTTC	CAGRDNLNYGYTF
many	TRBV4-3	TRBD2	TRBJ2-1	TGCGCCAGCAGCCCCGCTCAAGCGGGATATAACAATGAGCAGTTCTTC	CASSPAQAGYNNEQFF
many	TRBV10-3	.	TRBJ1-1	TGTGCCACCTCGGGCCATGGGAACACTGAAGCTTTCTTT	CATSGHGNTEAFF
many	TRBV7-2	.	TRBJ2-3	TGTGCCAGCAGCTTACTCCCGACGCGCACAGATACGCAGTATTTT	CASSLLPTRTDTQYF
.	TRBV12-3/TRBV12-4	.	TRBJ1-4	TGTGCCAGCAGTTTAGTGTTTGAGGGGGATGAAAAACTGTTTTTT	CASSLVFEGDEKLFF
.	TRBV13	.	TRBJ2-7	TGTGCCAGCAGTGACTGGGTGGCCGCCTCCTACGAGCAGTACTTC	CASSDWVAASYEQYF
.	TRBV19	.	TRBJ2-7	TGTGCCAGTGGATGGGGGGCCTCCTACGAGCAGTACTTC	CASGWGASYEQYF
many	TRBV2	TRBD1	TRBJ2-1	TGTGCCAGCAGTCTCGGACAGGTTTGGTACAATGAGCAGTTCTTC	CASSLGQVWYNEQFF
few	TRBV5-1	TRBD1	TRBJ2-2	TGCGCCAGCAGCTTGGCCGGGGGACAGGAGAACACCGGGGAGCTGTTTTTT	CASSLAGGQENTGELFF
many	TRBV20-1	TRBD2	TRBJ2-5	TGCAGTGCTAGGGGCCAGCGGGAAACTCAAGAGACCCAGTACTTC	CSARGQRETQETQYF
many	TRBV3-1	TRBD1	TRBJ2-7	TGTGCCAGCAGCCAGCAACTTATACGGGACAGGGCTCAGTACTTC	CASSQQLIRDRAQYF
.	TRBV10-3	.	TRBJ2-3	TGTGCCATCAAAGGAGGGGATACGCAGTATTTT	CAIKGGDTQYF